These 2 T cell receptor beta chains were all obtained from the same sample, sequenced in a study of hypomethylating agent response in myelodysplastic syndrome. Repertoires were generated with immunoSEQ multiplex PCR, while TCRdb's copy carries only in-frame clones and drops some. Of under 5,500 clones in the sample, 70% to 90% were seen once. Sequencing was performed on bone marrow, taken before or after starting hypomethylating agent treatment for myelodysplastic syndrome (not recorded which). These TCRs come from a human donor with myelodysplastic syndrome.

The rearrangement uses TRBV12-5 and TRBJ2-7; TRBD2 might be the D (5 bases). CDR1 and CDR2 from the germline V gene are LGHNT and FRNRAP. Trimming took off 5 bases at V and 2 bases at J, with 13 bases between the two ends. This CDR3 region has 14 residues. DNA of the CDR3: TGTGCTAGTGGTCCCCTTTCGGGGACCTACGAGCAGTACTTC. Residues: CASGPLSGTYEQYF. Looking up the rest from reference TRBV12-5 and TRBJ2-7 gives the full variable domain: DARVTQTPRHKVTEMGQEVTMRCQPILGHNTVFWYRQTMMQGLELLAYFRNRAPLDDSGMPKDRFSAEMPDATLATLKIQPSEPRDSAVYFCASGPLSGTYEQYFGPGTRLTVT.

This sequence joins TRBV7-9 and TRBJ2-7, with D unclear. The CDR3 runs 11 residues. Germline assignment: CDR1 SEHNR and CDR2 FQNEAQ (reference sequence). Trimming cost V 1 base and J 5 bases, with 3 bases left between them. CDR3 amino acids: CASSLDHEQYF. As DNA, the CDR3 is TGTGCCAGCAGCTTAGATCACGAGCAGTACTTC.